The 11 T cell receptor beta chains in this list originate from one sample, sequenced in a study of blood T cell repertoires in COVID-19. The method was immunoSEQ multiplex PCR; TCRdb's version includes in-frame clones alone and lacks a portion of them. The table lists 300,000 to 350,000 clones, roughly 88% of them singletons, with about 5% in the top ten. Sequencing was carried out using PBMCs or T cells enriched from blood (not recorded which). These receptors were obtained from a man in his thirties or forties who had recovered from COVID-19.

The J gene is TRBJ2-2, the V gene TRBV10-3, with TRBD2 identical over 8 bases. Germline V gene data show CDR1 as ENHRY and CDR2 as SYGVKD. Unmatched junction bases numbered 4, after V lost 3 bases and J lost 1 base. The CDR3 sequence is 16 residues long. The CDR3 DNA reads TGTGCCATCAGTGACTCCGCGGGGGGGAACACCGGGGAGCTGTTTTTT. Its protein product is CAISDSAGGNTGELFF.

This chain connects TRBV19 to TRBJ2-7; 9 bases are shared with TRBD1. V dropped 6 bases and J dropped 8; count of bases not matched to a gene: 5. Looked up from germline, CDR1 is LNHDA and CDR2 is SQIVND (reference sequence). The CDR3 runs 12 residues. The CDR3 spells CASRETGGKQYF. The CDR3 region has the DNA TGTGCCAGTAGAGAAACAGGGGGCAAGCAGTACTTC.

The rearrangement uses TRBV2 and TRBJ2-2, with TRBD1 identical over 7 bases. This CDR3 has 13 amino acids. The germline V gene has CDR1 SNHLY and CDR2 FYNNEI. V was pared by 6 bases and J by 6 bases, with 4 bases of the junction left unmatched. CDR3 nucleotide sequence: TGTGCCAGCAGCCGGACAGGTCCCGGGGAGCTGTTTTTT. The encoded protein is CASSRTGPGELFF.

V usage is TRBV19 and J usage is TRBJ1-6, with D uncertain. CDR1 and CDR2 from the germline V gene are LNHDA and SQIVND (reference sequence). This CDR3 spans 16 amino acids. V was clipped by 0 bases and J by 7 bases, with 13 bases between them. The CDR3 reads CASSIEVLASNSPLHF. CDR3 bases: TGTGCCAGTAGTATAGAAGTCCTCGCGTCAAATTCACCCCTCCACTTT.

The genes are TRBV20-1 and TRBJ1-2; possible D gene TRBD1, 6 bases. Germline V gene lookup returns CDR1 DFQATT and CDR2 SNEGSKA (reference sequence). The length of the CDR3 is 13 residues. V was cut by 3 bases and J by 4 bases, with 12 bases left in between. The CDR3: CSASGGVGYGYTF. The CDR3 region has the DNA TGCAGTGCTAGTGGGGGCGTGGGCTATGGCTACACCTTC.

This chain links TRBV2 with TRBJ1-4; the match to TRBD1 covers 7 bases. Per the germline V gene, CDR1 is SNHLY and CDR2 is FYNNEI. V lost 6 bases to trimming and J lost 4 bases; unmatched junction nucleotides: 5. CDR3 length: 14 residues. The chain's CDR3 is CASSRQGLNEKLFF. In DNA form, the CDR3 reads TGTGCCAGCAGCAGACAGGGTCTTAATGAAAAACTGTTTTTT.

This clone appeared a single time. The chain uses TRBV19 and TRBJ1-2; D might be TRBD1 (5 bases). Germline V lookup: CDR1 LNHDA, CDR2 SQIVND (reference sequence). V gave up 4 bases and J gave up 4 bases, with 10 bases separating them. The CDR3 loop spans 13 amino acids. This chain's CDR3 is CASSTSTGYGYTF. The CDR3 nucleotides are TGTGCCAGTAGTACGAGTACAGGCTATGGCTACACCTTC.

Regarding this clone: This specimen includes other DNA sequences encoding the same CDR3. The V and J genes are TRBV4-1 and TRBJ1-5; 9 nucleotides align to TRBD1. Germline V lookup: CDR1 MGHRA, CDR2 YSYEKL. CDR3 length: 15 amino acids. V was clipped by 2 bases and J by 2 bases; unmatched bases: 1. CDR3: CASSQRTGGNQPQHF. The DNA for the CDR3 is TGCGCCAGCAGCCAAAGGACAGGGGGCAATCAGCCCCAGCATTTT.

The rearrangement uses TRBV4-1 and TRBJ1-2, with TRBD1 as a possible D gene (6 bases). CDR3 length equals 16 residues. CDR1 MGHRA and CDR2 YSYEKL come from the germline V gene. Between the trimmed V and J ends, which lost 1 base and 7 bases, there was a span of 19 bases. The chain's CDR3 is CASSQAAGHRAGGYTF. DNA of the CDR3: TGCGCCAGCAGCCAAGCTGCCGGACACAGGGCAGGTGGCTACACCTTC.

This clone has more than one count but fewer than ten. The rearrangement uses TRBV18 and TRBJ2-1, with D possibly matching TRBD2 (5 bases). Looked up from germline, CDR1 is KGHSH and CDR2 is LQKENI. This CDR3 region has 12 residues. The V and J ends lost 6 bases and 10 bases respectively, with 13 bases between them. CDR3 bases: TGTGCCAGCTCCCCCGGCGGGTGGGAGCAGTTCTTC. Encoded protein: CASSPGGWEQFF.

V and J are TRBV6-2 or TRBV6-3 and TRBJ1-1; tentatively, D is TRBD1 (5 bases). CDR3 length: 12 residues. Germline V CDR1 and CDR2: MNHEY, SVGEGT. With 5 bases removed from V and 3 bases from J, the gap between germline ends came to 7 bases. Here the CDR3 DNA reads TGTGCCAGCAGTATGACAGACACTGAAGCTTTCTTT. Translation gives CASSMTDTEAFF.